The clone carrying this T cell receptor beta chain was observed a handful of times. The use of a sample-barcoded 5' primer and a J-beta primer mix characterized a second PCR of about 6 to 12 cycles. Every molecule of cDNA carried a tag from a template-switch adaptor with 12 random nucleotides. From the 5' RACE reads, TCRdb called clonotypes with MiXCR, one entry per CDR3 protein. The repertoire holds approximately 760,000 distinct CDR3 sequences, with 25% as singletons. This sample is part of a study of blood T cells in healthy people across ages. Each donor supplied roughly 9.1 milliliters of peripheral blood. At least 6 million PBMCs were isolated per sample. The V gene lost 3 bases and the J gene lost 2 bases, with 11 bases spanning the gap. Germline assignment: CDR1 SGDLS and CDR2 YYNGEE. The CDR3 is made up of 14 amino acids. This sample also appeared in a second study, on T cells of mothers and their children.

Sequencing was carried out using blood. The TCR comes from a boy younger than 18 in good health. The J gene is TRBJ2-5, the V gene TRBV9, with D tentatively TRBD1 (6 bases). This CDR3 is CASSGTVSQETQYF. The CDR3 region has the DNA TGTGCCAGCAGCGGGACAGTCTCACAAGAGACCCAGTACTTC.